This is a list of T cell receptor beta chains from one sample in a study of T cell responses to AZD1222 COVID-19 vaccine. Sequencing was performed with immunoSEQ multiplex PCR; in TCRdb, only in-frame clones are kept and a portion is missing. Among about 130,000 clones listed, 88% were seen once. The sequencing here drew on peripheral blood, taken on day 0 of AZD1222 vaccination. These receptors all come from an adult in good health. CDR3s leave out the opening cysteine and the closing phenylalanine or tryptophan. The D gene is left open where the match is weak. Only some rows state a clone size, as once, few, many or a class for expanded clones.

TRBJ2-3 once TRBD1 TRBV5-1 ASDVGDRASDTQY
TRBJ2-7 NA NA TRBV19 ASSIAGQEYYEQY
TRBJ2-1 NA TRBD1 TRBV28 ASSSTGGGYNEQF
TRBJ2-3 NA NA TRBV19 ASSMGRLTSTDTQY
TRBJ1-3 NA NA TRBV9 ASSTPEFGNTIY
TRBJ1-4 NA NA TRBV14 ASSLGRRVNEKLF
TRBJ1-2 NA TRBD1 TRBV5-3 ARSLRQGFYGYT
TRBJ1-5 NA NA TRBV7-2 ASSLVAGRDQPQH
TRBJ1-2 NA NA TRBV19 ARQMGGVHYGYT
TRBJ1-2 NA NA TRBV27 ASSPTTTGNYGYT
TRBJ1-2 NA TRBD1 TRBV4-3 ASSRDGQGRRYGYT
TRBJ1-3 NA NA TRBV21-1 ASSKGDRSSGNTIY
TRBJ2-3 NA NA TRBV11-1 ASSLAFPGPLTDTQY
TRBJ1-1 few TRBD1 TRBV30 AWTQDRLNTEAF
TRBJ2-5 NA NA TRBV5-1 ASSAGQGRETQY
TRBJ1-1 once NA TRBV15 ATSRDLHTEAF
TRBJ1-4 NA NA TRBV5-1 ASSFGAQGGNEKLF
TRBJ2-6 NA TRBD1 TRBV4-1 ASSPGQGPSSGANVLT
TRBJ1-5 NA NA TRBV20-1 SATDTQPQH
TRBJ1-2 NA NA TRBV30 AWSSGTPEGYT
TRBJ1-3 NA NA TRBV20-1 SASWLSGNTIY
TRBJ1-1 NA NA TRBV5-4 ASTGKGLNTEAF
TRBJ1-2 NA NA TRBV28 ASSPGSKWGYT
TRBJ2-5 NA NA TRBV7-2 ASSLIRVETQY
TRBJ1-2 NA TRBD1 TRBV4-2 ASSQVGTGSNYGYT
TRBJ1-1 NA TRBD1 TRBV12-5 ASGLDPGQRRKGLMNTEAF
TRBJ1-2 NA NA TRBV18 ASSPSGDYGYT
TRBJ2-5 NA NA TRBV9 ASSSRDTYQETQY
TRBJ2-7 NA NA TRBV6-2/TRBV6-3 ASSIPSEAGYEQY
TRBJ1-3 NA NA TRBV30 AWSGSPPGTIY
TRBJ1-1 NA TRBD1 TRBV6-5 ASGLTGGRDTEAF
TRBJ1-1 NA TRBD1 TRBV12-3/TRBV12-4 ASRRTGEAF
TRBJ1-3 NA TRBD1 TRBV4-3 ASSQLTGGTGNTIY
TRBJ1-5 NA NA TRBV30 AWSVAGYNQPQH
TRBJ2-7 NA TRBD1 TRBV5-6 ASSFRGPGSYEQY
TRBJ1-3 once NA TRBV20-1 SAVTGNTIY